This T cell receptor (beta chain) was found in a study of vaccination and CD4 T cells after COVID-19. Study details: Samples taken post-COVID came a median about 100 days after diagnosis, ranging from 35 to 161.

Broader study findings: Researchers report that a median approximately 87% of reactive clones in convalescent patients surfaced only post-vaccination. From 21 to 38, the median of SARS-CoV-2-reactive clonotypes rose without reaching significance.

On this clonotype itself: Its target is not known. Mismatch with germline at one junction end may stem from a read error.

Treatment specified: roughly 11-day PBMC culture with coronavirus spike peptide pools or control peptides (ViraFEST assay). The study sequenced cultured CD4+ T cell DNA using the Oncomine TCR Beta short-read assay. TCRdb passed the PCR reads through MiXCR, listing each CDR3 protein once. This sample carries about 13,000 distinct CDR3 sequences, roughly 39% of them seen once, and the ten largest clones take roughly 14%. The material sequenced was CD4+ T cells from blood, cultured in vitro. The receptor was derived from a human donor who had recovered from COVID-19.

CDR3 in DNA: TGCGCCAGCAGTGAGTCACCCGGTATTATTTTGGGTGGCTACACCTTC. Its protein is CASSESPGIILGGYTF. The rearrangement uses TRBV6-1 and TRBJ1-2; D not resolved. Germline V gene sequence: CDR1 MNHNS, CDR2 SASEGT. The CDR3 length is 16 residues.